The clone carrying this T cell receptor (beta chain) has only a few counts. What it binds is not known. A junction boundary mismatches the germline segment, possibly from a read error. The CDR3 covers 12 residues. These data originate in a study of T-cell reconstitution after alpha-beta-depleted transplantation in children. Whole-study results and caveats: Diversity of TCRbeta at day 60 was high in some patients, arising from surviving recipient T cells and thymic progenitors. Hyperexpanded clones declined; after one year, newly produced T cells mostly supplied diversity. Reported findings indicate that, about two months after transplant, alpha-beta T cells came from several hundred expanded clones, which were derived from non-depleted graft cells.

A library of TCRbeta sequences, prepared with unique molecular identifiers, was generated. One entry per CDR3 protein results from TCRdb running MiXCR on the PCR reads. The data contain around 130,000 distinct CDR3 sequences, about a tenth of them singletons. This sequence originates from a girl less than two years old who had a stem cell transplant for combined immunodeficiency, so the T cells may come from the graft donor. The J gene is TRBJ1-2, the V gene TRBV12-3 or TRBV12-4, with D tentatively TRBD1 (5 bases). Sequencing used PBMCs, mostly from graft donor cells, obtained 180 days after TCRalphabeta/CD19-depleted stem cell transplant. CDR3 protein: CASGAGTYGYTF. In DNA form, the CDR3 reads TGTGCCAGCGGGGCGGGTACCTATGGCTACACATTC.